A selection of T cell receptor beta chains follows, all from one sample in a study of post-analysis software for immune sequencing data. TCRdb independently ran MiXCR on the PCR reads; one entry per CDR3 protein. Of about half a million distinct CDR3 sequences in the sample, about a third were seen once. Specimen: blood. These TCRs come from a girl aged 2-17 years with multiple sclerosis. Each CDR3 is given with its conserved first and last residue. Each record gives: CDR3 protein, V gene, J gene.

CDR3 protein: CASSRLLQETQYF
V gene: TRBV18
J gene: TRBJ2-5

CDR3 protein: CASSPDGWSSGANVLTF
V gene: TRBV12-3/TRBV12-4
J gene: TRBJ2-6

CDR3 protein: CASSQVTGGGYEQYF
V gene: TRBV4-3
J gene: -

CDR3 protein: CASSPLPGETQYF
V gene: TRBV4-1
J gene: TRBJ2-5

CDR3 protein: CASPTRRISYEQYF
V gene: TRBV18
J gene: TRBJ2-7

CDR3 protein: CASSFDPGGLVETQYF
V gene: TRBV7-2
J gene: TRBJ2-5

CDR3 protein: CASSPGLVTETQYF
V gene: TRBV5-1
J gene: -

CDR3 protein: CASSPLTWGETQYF
V gene: TRBV5-1
J gene: TRBJ2-5

CDR3 protein: CSASLTGGTQGTQYF
V gene: TRBV20-1
J gene: -

CDR3 protein: CAISDPQGKNSPLHF
V gene: TRBV10-3
J gene: TRBJ1-6

CDR3 protein: CATSRVLTTGEGTQYF
V gene: TRBV15
J gene: -

CDR3 protein: CASSFAAEETQYF
V gene: TRBV5-1
J gene: TRBJ2-5

CDR3 protein: CASRVSGGNNEQFF
V gene: TRBV12-3/TRBV12-4
J gene: TRBJ2-1

CDR3 protein: CATSARTDYNEQFF
V gene: TRBV24-1
J gene: TRBJ2-1

CDR3 protein: CASSPGRRSSYNEQFF
V gene: TRBV12-3/TRBV12-4
J gene: TRBJ2-1

CDR3 protein: CASSPPVFGVGWLGDNEQFF
V gene: TRBV18
J gene: TRBJ2-1